The 19 T cell receptor beta chains below come from one sample, sequenced in a study of T cells after somatic rescue of genetic block. The method was immunoSEQ multiplex PCR; TCRdb's version includes in-frame clones alone and lacks a portion of them. This table has some 90,000 clones, just under 90% appearing once. The sequencing input was peripheral blood mononuclear cells (PBMCs). These TCRs come from a woman aged 18-29 years.

In this sample, this clone turned up a few times. The chain uses TRBV27 and TRBJ1-4; D uncertain. Trimming cost V 5 bases and J 0 bases, with 13 bases left between them. CDR3 length equals 16 residues. Germline values: CDR1 MNHEY, CDR2 SMNVEV (reference sequence). This chain's CDR3 is CASSPVRGATNEKLFF. The CDR3 region has the DNA TGTGCCAGCAGTCCCGTCCGCGGTGCAACTAATGAAAAACTGTTTTTT.

The chain uses TRBV6-5 and TRBJ1-3; D is uncertain. CDR1 is MNHEY, CDR2 SVGAGI, per germline. V was shortened by 5 bases and J by 8 bases, with 13 bases between the two germline ends. This CDR3 comprises 13 residues. CDR3 in amino acids: CASSVPGADTIYF. The CDR3 nucleotides are TGTGCCAGCAGTGTCCCGGGAGCGGACACCATATATTTT.

The chain joins TRBV27 to TRBJ2-7; D is unresolved. The CDR3 contains 15 residues. From germline, CDR1 is MNHEY and CDR2 SMNVEV (reference sequence). V was clipped by 8 bases and J by 7 bases, with 24 bases between them. CDR3 DNA: TGTGCCAGCGCCTCCCCGGTTGTGGGGATAAGGGAGCAGTACTTC. This codes for CASASPVVGIREQYF.

V is TRBV5-4 and J is TRBJ2-7; D might be TRBD1 (6 bases). Germline CDR1 SGHNT, CDR2 YYREEE (reference sequence). Trimming stripped 0 bases from V and 2 bases from J, with 12 bases between. The CDR3 consists of 15 residues. The CDR3 loop is CASSLVGAFTYEQYF. In DNA form, the CDR3 reads TGTGCCAGCAGCTTGGTGGGGGCATTTACCTACGAGCAGTACTTC.

V gene TRBV28 combines with J gene TRBJ1-1; possibly TRBD1 for D (5 bases). Germline V gene lookup returns CDR1 MDHEN and CDR2 SYDVKM. This CDR3 has 16 amino acids. V was clipped by 7 bases and J by 5 bases, with 23 bases between them. The CDR3 bases are TGTGCCAGCACCCCCGGGAAGGGGAGATTGGGAACTGAAGCTTTCTTT. Translation: CASTPGKGRLGTEAFF. Drawing the rest from reference TRBV28 and TRBJ1-1, the complete variable domain is DVKVTQSSRYLVKRTGEKVFLECVQDMDHENMFWYRQDPGLGLRLIYFSYDVKMKEKGDIPEGYSVSREKKERFSLILESASTNQTSMYLCASTPGKGRLGTEAFFGQGTRLTVV.

This clone appeared a single time. The J gene is TRBJ2-1, the V gene TRBV5-1, with TRBD2 matching 12 bases. CDR3 length: 16 residues. Germline trimming cut 4 bases from V and 4 bases from J; bases unmatched to any gene: 6. Germline V gene lookup returns CDR1 SGHRS and CDR2 YFSETQ. The CDR3 nucleotides read TGCGCCAGCAGCCCTCGACTAGCGGGGGCATACAATGAGCAGTTCTTC. This encodes CASSPRLAGAYNEQFF.

V and J are TRBV27 and TRBJ2-7; D might be TRBD1 (6 bases). The CDR3 is 17 amino acids. Trimming took 3 bases from V and 2 from J, leaving 20 bases between them. CDR1 is MNHEY, CDR2 SMNVEV, per germline (reference sequence). CDR3: CASSFGAGERVPYEQYF. DNA of the CDR3: TGTGCCAGCAGTTTCGGGGCAGGGGAGAGGGTTCCCTACGAGCAGTACTTC.

The V and J genes are TRBV7-6 and TRBJ2-6; possible D gene TRBD1, 6 bases. The CDR3 length is 16 residues. Between the trimmed V and J ends, which lost 5 bases and 2 bases, there was a span of 13 bases. Germline CDR1 reads SGHVS; CDR2 reads FNYEAQ. This CDR3 reads CASSHGQFAGANVLTF. The CDR3 DNA is TGTGCCAGCAGCCACGGACAGTTTGCTGGGGCCAACGTCCTGACTTTC.

The gene calls are TRBV7-8 and TRBJ1-5; D not resolved. Germline V gene data show CDR1 as SGHVS and CDR2 as FQNEAQ. V dropped 2 bases and J dropped 2 bases, with 10 bases sitting between them. The CDR3 is 15 amino acids. The CDR3 loop is CASSLTLSGNQPQHF. Here the CDR3 DNA reads TGTGCCAGCAGCTTAACTCTCTCGGGCAATCAGCCCCAGCATTTT.

This rearrangement joins TRBV5-6 to TRBJ2-7; TRBD2 agrees at 10 bases. With 0 bases clipped from V and 5 bases from J, the junction kept 5 bases outside the gene matches. Per the germline V gene, CDR1 is SGHDT and CDR2 is YYEEEE. This CDR3 region has 15 residues. CDR3: CASSLGLAGVNEQYF. For the CDR3, the DNA is TGTGCCAGCAGCTTGGGCCTAGCGGGAGTTAACGAGCAGTACTTC.

The V call is TRBV30, the J call TRBJ2-2; 7 bases fit TRBD2. Germline CDR1 reads GTSNPN; CDR2 reads SVGIG (reference sequence). Trimming removed 0 bases from V and 7 bases from J; junction bases left unmatched: 8. The CDR3 spans 15 residues. The CDR3 loop reads CAWSVRGGRDGELFF. CDR3 coding DNA: TGTGCCTGGAGTGTACGTGGTGGGAGGGACGGGGAGCTGTTTTTT. Looking up the rest from reference TRBV30 and TRBJ2-2 gives the full variable domain: SQTIHQWPATLVQPVGSPLSLECTVEGTSNPNLYWYRQAAGRGLQLLFYSVGIGQISSEVPQNLSASRPQDRQFILSSKKLLLSDSGFYLCAWSVRGGRDGELFFGEGSRLTVL.

This clone came up once. The chain recombines TRBV7-2 with TRBJ2-5; tentatively, D is TRBD2 (7 bases). V lost 6 bases, J lost 5 bases, and 19 bases lay in between. In germline, CDR1 is SGHTA, CDR2 FQGNSA. The CDR3 totals 15 residues. The DNA for the CDR3 is TGTGCCAGCAGGATAATCGGGGGGCCGAGGGAGACCCAGTACTTC. This sequence encodes CASRIIGGPRETQYF. Full variable domain (missing parts from reference TRBV7-2 and TRBJ2-5): GAGVSQSPSNKVTEKGKDVELRCDPISGHTALYWYRQSLGQGLEFLIYFQGNSAPDKSGLPSDRFSAERTGGSVSTLTIQRTQQEDSAVYLCASRIIGGPRETQYFGPGTRLLVL.

This sequence joins TRBV23-1 and TRBJ1-2, with D perhaps TRBD1 (6 bases). TRBV23-1 is filed as an ORF, its function uncertain. The CDR3 sequence is 18 residues long. With 0 bases removed from V and 3 bases from J, the gap between germline ends came to 20 bases. The CDR3 loop reads CASSQSGLRGLPHYGYTF. CDR3 DNA: TGCGCCAGCAGTCAATCTGGGCTCAGGGGCCTACCGCACTATGGCTACACCTTC.

The chain joins TRBV28 to TRBJ2-6; no clear D. Germline values: CDR1 MDHEN, CDR2 SYDVKM. The V gene lost 3 bases and the J gene lost 0 bases, with 12 bases spanning the gap. The CDR3 totals 17 residues. The DNA of the CDR3 is TGTGCCAGCAGTTTCGGGCATCCCTCCTCTGGGGCCAACGTCCTGACTTTC. Encoded protein: CASSFGHPSSGANVLTF.

This sequence joins TRBV28 and TRBJ1-6; D gene ambiguous. The CDR3 is 16 residues long. Trimming cost V 3 bases and J 7 bases, with 16 bases left between them. Germline V CDR1 and CDR2: MDHEN, SYDVKM. CDR3 DNA: TGTGCCAGCAGTTTCCAGGCAGCCTTACCCAATTCACCCCTCCACTTT. Protein: CASSFQAALPNSPLHF.

V usage is TRBV28 and J usage is TRBJ2-3; 10 bases are shared with TRBD2. Germline V gene data show CDR1 as MDHEN and CDR2 as SYDVKM. This CDR3 is built from 17 residues. J was trimmed by 2 bases and V by 7 bases; bases with no gene match: 12. Written as DNA, the CDR3 is TGTGCCAGCACCATACCTGATCTAGCGGGAGCCACAGATACGCAGTATTTT. This gives the protein CASTIPDLAGATDTQYF.

The chain uses TRBV28 and TRBJ2-7; D possibly uses TRBD1 or TRBD2 (6 bases each). V was clipped by 3 bases and J by 1 base, with 19 bases between them. Germline CDR1 and CDR2: MDHEN and SYDVKM. CDR3 length equals 17 residues. CDR3 in amino acids: CASSFHLEGVRSYEQYF. The CDR3 region has the DNA TGTGCCAGCAGTTTCCATCTGGAGGGGGTAAGGTCCTACGAGCAGTACTTC.

In this sample, this clone turned up once. The rearrangement joins TRBV12-5 to TRBJ2-1; D is perhaps TRBD2 (6 bases). In germline, CDR1 is LGHNT, CDR2 FRNRAP. The V end lost 10 bases, the J end lost 0 bases, and 16 bases lay between the germline ends. The CDR3 extends over 15 amino acids. The CDR3 region is CATRGGLLSYNEQFF. Here the CDR3 DNA reads TGTGCTACCAGAGGAGGGCTTCTCTCCTACAATGAGCAGTTCTTC.

This chain links TRBV5-8 with TRBJ1-1; D gene uncertain. Germline V CDR1 and CDR2: SGHTS, YDEGEE. CDR3 length equals 14 residues. Trimming stripped 0 bases from V and 4 bases from J, with 10 bases between. CDR3: CASSLEGLRTEAFF. Written as DNA, the CDR3 is TGTGCCAGCAGCTTGGAAGGTCTACGCACTGAAGCTTTCTTT.